This TCR beta chain originates from a study of T-cell memory formation after mild COVID-19. This clonotype was observed at least ten times. Its antigen is undetermined. V shed 6 bases and J shed 0 bases, with 6 bases lying between them. Germline V gene data show CDR1 as SQVTM and CDR2 as ANQGSEA. This CDR3 comprises 12 residues. TCRdb reanalysed the 5' RACE reads using MiXCR and keeps one entry per CDR3 protein. This table holds a few hundred thousand distinct CDR3 sequences, 13% to 15% found once. Study-wide findings and caveats: Contracting clones, day 15 to 85, had balanced CD4/CD8, and later expanders favored CD4+.

Material: PBMCs or a T cell subset sorted from them (not recorded which). The sequence came from a young man who had mild COVID-19 (a few samples of this study predate the infection). Cell type and time point are not known. The chain carries TRBV29-1 and TRBJ2-1; D gene ambiguous. CDR3 amino acids: CSVAFSYNEQFF. As DNA, the CDR3 is TGCAGCGTGGCATTCTCCTACAATGAGCAGTTCTTC.